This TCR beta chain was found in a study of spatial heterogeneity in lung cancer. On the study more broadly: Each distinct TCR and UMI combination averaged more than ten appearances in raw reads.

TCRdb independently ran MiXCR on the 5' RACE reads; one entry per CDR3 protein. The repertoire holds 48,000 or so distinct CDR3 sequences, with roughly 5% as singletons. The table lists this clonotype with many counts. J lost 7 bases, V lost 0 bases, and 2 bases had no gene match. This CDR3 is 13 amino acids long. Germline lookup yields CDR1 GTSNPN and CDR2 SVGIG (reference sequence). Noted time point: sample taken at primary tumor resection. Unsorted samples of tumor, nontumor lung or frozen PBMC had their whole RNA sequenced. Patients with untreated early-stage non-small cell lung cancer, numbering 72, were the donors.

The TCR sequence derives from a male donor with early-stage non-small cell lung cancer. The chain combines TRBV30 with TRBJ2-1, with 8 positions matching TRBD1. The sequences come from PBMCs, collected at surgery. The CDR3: CAWSVDRANEQFF. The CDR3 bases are TGTGCCTGGAGTGTGGACAGGGCAAATGAGCAGTTCTTC.